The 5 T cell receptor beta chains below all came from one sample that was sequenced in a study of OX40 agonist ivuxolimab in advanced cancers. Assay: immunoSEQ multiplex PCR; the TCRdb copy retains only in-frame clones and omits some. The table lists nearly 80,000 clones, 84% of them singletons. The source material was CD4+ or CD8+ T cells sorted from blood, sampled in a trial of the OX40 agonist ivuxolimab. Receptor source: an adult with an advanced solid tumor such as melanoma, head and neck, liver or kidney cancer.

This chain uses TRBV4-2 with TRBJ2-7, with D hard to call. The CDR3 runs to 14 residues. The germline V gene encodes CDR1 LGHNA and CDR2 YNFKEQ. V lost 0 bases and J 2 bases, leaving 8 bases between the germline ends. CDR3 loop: CASSQEWQTYEQYF. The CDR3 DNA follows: TGTGCCAGCAGCCAAGAATGGCAAACCTACGAGCAGTACTTC.

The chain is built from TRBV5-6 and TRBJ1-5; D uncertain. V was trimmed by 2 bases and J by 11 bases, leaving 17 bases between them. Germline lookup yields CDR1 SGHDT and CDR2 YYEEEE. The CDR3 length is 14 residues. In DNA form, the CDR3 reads TGTGCCAGCAGCTTATCCGACCGAAACGGAGCCCAGCATTTT. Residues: CASSLSDRNGAQHF.

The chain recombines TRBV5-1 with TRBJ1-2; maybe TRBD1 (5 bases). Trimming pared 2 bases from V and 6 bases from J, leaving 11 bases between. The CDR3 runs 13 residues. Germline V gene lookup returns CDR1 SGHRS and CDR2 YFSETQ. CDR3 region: CASSLRDSHGYTF. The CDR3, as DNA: TGCGCCAGCAGCTTAAGGGACTCACATGGCTACACCTTC.

The CDR3 coding sequence is TGTGCCAGCACATGGGGAAGAGGCGAGCAGTACTTC. Amino acids: CASTWGRGEQYF. The V and J genes are TRBV5-6 and TRBJ2-7; no clear D gene. V lost 6 bases and J lost 6, with 13 bases in between. CDR1 and CDR2 (germline): SGHDT, YYEEEE. This CDR3 has 12 amino acids.

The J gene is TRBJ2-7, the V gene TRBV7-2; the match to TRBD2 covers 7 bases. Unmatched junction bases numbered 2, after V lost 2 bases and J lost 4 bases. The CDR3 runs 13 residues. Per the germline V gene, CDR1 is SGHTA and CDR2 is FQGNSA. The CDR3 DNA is TGTGCCAGCAGCTTACCCGGGGGGTACGAGCAGTACTTC. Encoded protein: CASSLPGGYEQYF. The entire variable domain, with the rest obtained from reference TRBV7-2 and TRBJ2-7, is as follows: GAGVSQSPSNKVTEKGKDVELRCDPISGHTALYWYRQSLGQGLEFLIYFQGNSAPDKSGLPSDRFSAERTGGSVSTLTIQRTQQEDSAVYLCASSLPGGYEQYFGPGTRLTVT.